This section outlines one T cell receptor (beta chain) sequence together with its context. This clone has only a few counts. Its specific antigen is unknown. The record has no base qualities; no much larger clone is one base away. The CDR3, cysteine through phenylalanine, is 17 amino acids long. Here the CDR3 DNA is all that survives: 51 bases in frame from base 1. The germline V gene (reference sequence) supplies CDR1 GTSNPN and CDR2 SVGIG. Compared with germline, V lacks 4 bases and J lacks 9 bases; bases without a gene match: 15. TCRbeta CDR3 regions were amplified from genomic DNA by means of the immunoSEQ Assay, a bias-controlled multiplex PCR. The published analysis was carried out like this. The number of nucleated cells in each sample was estimated from the amplification of reference gene primers within the assay. To quantify the absolute abundance of each unique TCRbeta CDR3 rearrangement, sequence reads were collapsed and filtered. For each sample, productive Simpson clonality was calculated as the square root of Simpson's diversity index over productive rearrangements. Not all clones reach the TCRdb copy of this immuneACCESS table, which keeps in-frame sequences only. Checked studies attribute under half of the gap to unresolved V genes and leave the rest unexplained. D and trimming come from the DNA, and the V and J calls and clone size come from that table. The sample records under 150,000 clones, about 84% of which are singletons. The top ten clonotypes cover 4.5% to 6% of the sample.

These data originate in a study of blood T cell repertoires in COVID-19 (dated by TCRdb to about 2020). As for the study more broadly: Samples covering the acute and convalescent phases of COVID-19 were provided by collaborators in the United States, Italy and Spain. The repertoires were released in a freely available public database intended as a resource for research on the immune response to SARS-CoV-2. The prospective study material was composed of cDNA or gDNA derived from T cells, B-cell-depleted T cells, or PBMCs. HLA class I and class II types, where available, came from metadata supplied by the sample provider rather than from assay-based typing. The sample metadata nearly always contained a de-identified subject ID, COVID-19 status, age in years and sex. The samples were drawn from two sources: the first 160 participants of the ongoing ImmuneRACE study, and 1,200 or so subjects contributed by 6 global collaborators. Deeply sampled blood TCRbeta repertoires from subjects exposed to, actively infected with, or recovered from COVID-19 were included in the dataset. Here is what the overall study found, with its caveats: The amount of clinical and demographic metadata varied by source and participant and was provided uncurated.

Each collaborating institution followed its own protocols to collect whole blood in K2EDTA tubes. For TCRbeta analysis, collaborators shipped samples as frozen whole blood, isolated PBMCs, or DNA extracted from either of those sample types. Recombination linked TRBV30 to TRBJ2-1, and 13 bases in between align with TRBD2. This clonotype was sampled from a woman in her fifties or sixties with acute or convalescent COVID-19. The sequenced material came from peripheral blood. CDR3 protein: CAWTGLAGDEGASEQFF. The DNA sequence is as follows: TGTGCCTGGACAGGACTAGCGGGGGACGAGGGAGCGAGTGAGCAGTTCTTC.